This record covers a single T cell receptor (beta chain). Its specificity is unknown. This sample was included in a study of cytomegalovirus exposure and HLA in healthy donors. The repertoire was sequenced with immunoSEQ multiplex PCR; TCRdb's copy has only in-frame clones and lacks some. The sample lists about 160,000 clones, around 89% occurring once. The donors were in the approximately 110-subject validation cohort; that cohort was separate from the approximately 700-subject first cohort. Points from the study as a whole: Investigators reported 164 TCR beta chains as tied to cytomegalovirus. In vitro confirmation showed a few CMV-associated chains to be CMV antigen specific. It was reported that the classifier diagnosed cytomegalovirus status with high specificity and sensitivity in both the original and validation cohorts.

The CDR3 consists of 13 residues. Between the trimmed V and J ends, which lost 6 bases and 4 bases, there was a span of 12 bases. Per germline, CDR1 LNHDA and CDR2 SQIVND (reference sequence). The chain is built from TRBV19 and TRBJ2-5; no clear D. This sequence was found in a man between 18 and 35 years old in good health and CMV-seronegative. The sequenced sample consisted of PBMCs. CDR3 bases: TGTGCCAGTAGCTTTAGTGAGGCAGAGACCCAGTACTTC. As protein: CASSFSEAETQYF.